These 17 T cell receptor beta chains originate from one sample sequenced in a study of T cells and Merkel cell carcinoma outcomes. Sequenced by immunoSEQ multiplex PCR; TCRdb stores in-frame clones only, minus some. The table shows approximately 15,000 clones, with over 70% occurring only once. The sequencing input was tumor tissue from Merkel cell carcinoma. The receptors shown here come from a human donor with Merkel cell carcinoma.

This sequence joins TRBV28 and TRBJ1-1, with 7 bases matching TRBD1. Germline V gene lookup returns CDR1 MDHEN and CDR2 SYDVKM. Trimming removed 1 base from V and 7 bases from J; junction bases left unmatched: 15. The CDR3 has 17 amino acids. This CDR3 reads CASSLLSGRLRGLEAFF. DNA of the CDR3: TGTGCCAGCAGTTTATTAAGCGGTAGGCTAAGGGGGCTTGAAGCTTTCTTT.

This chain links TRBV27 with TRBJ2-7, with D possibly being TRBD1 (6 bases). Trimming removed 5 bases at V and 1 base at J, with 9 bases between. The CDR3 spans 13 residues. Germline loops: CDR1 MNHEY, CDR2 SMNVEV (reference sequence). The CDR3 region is CASSRTASYEQYF. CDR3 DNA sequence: TGTGCCAGCAGTCGGACAGCATCCTACGAGCAGTACTTC.

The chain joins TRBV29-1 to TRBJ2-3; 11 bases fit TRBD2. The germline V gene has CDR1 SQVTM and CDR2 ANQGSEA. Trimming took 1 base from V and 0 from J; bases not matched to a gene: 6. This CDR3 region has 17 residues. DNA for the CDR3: TGCAGCGTTGAAGTTCCTAGCGGGAGGTTGAGCACAGATACGCAGTATTTT. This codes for CSVEVPSGRLSTDTQYF.

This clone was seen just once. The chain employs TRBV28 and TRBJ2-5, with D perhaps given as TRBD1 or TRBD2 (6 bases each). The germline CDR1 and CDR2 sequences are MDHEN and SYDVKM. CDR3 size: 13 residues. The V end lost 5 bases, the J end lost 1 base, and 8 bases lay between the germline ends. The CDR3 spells CASSKGGQETQYF. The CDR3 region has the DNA TGTGCCAGCAGTAAGGGGGGCCAAGAGACCCAGTACTTC. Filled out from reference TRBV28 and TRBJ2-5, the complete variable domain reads DVKVTQSSRYLVKRTGEKVFLECVQDMDHENMFWYRQDPGLGLRLIYFSYDVKMKEKGDIPEGYSVSREKKERFSLILESASTNQTSMYLCASSKGGQETQYFGPGTRLLVL.

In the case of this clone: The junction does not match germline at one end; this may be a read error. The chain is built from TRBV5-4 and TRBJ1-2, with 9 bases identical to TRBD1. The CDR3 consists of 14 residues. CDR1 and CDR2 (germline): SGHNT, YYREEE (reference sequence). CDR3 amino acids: CASSLQGAQSSASF. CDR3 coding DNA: TGTGCCAGCAGCTTACAGGGGGCGCAAAGTTCAGCGTCCTTC.

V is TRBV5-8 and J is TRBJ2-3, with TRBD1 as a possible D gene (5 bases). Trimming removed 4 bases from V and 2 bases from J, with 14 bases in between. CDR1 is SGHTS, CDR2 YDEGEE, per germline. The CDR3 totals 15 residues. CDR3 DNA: TGTGCCAGCAGCCCGCCCAGGGTAGACACAGATACGCAGTATTTT. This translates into CASSPPRVDTDTQYF.

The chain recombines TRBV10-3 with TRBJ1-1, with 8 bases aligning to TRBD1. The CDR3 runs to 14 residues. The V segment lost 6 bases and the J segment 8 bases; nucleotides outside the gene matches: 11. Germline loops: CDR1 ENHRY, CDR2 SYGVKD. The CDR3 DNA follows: TGTGCCATCAGCCCGGACAGGGCAGTAGGGGAAGCTTTCTTT. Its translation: CAISPDRAVGEAFF.

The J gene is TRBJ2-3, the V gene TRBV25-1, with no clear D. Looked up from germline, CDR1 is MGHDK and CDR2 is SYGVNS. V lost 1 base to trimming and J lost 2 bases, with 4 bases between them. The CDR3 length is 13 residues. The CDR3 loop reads CASSELLTDTQYF. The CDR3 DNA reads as TGTGCCAGCAGTGAATTGCTCACAGATACGCAGTATTTT.

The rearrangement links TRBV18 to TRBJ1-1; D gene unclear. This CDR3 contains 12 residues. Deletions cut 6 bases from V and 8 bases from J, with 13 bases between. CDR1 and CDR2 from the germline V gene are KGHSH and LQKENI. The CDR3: CASSLSTKEAFF. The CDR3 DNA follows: TGTGCCAGCTCTCTAAGTACCAAGGAAGCTTTCTTT.

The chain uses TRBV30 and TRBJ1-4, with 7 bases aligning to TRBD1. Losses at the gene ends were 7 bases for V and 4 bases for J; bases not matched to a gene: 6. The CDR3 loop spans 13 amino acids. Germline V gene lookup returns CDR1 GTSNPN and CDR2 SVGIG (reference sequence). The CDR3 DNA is TGTGCCTTGAAGGGGGCGAGTAATGAAAAACTGTTTTTT. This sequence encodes CALKGASNEKLFF.

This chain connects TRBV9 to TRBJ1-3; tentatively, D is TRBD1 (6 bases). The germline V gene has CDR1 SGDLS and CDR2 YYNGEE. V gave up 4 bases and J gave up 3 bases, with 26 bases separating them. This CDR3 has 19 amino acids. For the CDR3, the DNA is TGTGCCAGCAGCCTCACTCTCGCAGGCCCGAGGGGGGGTGGAAACACCATATATTTT. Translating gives CASSLTLAGPRGGGNTIYF.

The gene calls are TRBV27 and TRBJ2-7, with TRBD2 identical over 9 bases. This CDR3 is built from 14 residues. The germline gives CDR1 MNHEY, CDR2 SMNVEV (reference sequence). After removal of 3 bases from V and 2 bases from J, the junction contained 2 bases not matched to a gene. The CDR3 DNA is TGTGCCAGCAGTTTTTCTAGCGGGACCTACGAGCAGTACTTC. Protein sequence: CASSFSSGTYEQYF.

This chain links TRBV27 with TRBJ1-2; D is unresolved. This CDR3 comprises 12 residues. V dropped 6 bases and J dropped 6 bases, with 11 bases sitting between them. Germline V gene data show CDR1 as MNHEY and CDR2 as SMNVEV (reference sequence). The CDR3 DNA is TGTGCCAGCAGCCGGCCCGGGGATGGCTACACCTTC. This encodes CASSRPGDGYTF.

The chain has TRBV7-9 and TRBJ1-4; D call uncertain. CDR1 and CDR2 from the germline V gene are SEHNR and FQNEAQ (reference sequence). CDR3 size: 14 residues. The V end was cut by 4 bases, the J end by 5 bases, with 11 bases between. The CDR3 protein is CASSSRTGNEKLFF. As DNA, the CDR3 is TGTGCCAGCAGCTCTAGGACGGGGAATGAAAAACTGTTTTTT.

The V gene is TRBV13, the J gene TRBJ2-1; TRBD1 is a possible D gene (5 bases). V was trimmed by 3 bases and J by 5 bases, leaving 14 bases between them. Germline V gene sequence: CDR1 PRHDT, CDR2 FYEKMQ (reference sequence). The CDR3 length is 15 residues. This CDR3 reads CASSFGQGSHNEQFF. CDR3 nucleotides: TGTGCCAGCAGCTTTGGGCAGGGATCCCACAATGAGCAGTTCTTC.

CDR3 sequence: CASSQVYNTGNTIYF. The CDR3 DNA is TGTGCCAGCAGCCAAGTTTATAACACTGGAAACACCATATATTTT. The chain recombines TRBV14 with TRBJ1-3, with D uncertain. Deletions cut 1 base from V and 2 bases from J, with 9 bases between. Germline values: CDR1 SGHDN, CDR2 FVKESK. CDR3 size: 15 residues.

The CDR3 DNA reads as TGTGCCAGCATCGTGGAGGGGAACACTGAAGCTTTCTTT. Translating it yields CASIVEGNTEAFF. J is TRBJ1-1 and V is TRBV7-9, with D hard to call. Germline lookup yields CDR1 SEHNR and CDR2 FQNEAQ (reference sequence). V was trimmed by 7 bases and J by 1 base, leaving 10 bases between them. This CDR3 spans 13 amino acids.